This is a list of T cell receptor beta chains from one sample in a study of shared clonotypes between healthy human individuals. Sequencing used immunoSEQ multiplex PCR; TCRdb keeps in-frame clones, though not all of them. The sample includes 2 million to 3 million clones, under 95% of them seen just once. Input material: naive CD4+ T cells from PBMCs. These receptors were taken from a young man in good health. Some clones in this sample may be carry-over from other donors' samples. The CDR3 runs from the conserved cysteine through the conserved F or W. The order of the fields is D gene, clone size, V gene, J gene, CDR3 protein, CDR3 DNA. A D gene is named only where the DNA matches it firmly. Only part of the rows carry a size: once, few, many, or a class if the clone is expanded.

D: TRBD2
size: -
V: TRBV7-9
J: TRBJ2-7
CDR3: CASSPGTSGYEQYF
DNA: TGTGCCAGCAGCCCCGGGACTAGCGGGTACGAGCAGTACTTC

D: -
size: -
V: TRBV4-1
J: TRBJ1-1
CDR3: CASSQVRSVLNTEAFF
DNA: TGCGCCAGCAGCCAAGTCAGGAGCGTTTTGAACACTGAAGCTTTCTTT

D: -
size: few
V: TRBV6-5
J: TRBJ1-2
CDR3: CASSLGDYGYTF
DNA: TGTGCCAGCAGTTTAGGCGACTATGGCTACACCTTC

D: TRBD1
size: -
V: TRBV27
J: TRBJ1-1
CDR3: CASSGQVDTEAFF
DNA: TGTGCCAGCAGCGGACAGGTGGACACTGAAGCTTTCTTT

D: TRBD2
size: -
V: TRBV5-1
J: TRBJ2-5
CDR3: CASSLGGLELETQYF
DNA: TGCGCCAGCAGCTTGGGGGGACTAGAGTTGGAGACCCAGTACTTC

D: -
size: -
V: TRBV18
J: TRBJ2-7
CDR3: CASSTTPGQALSYEQYF
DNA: TGTGCCAGCTCAACCACACCCGGACAAGCCCTCTCCTACGAGCAGTACTTC

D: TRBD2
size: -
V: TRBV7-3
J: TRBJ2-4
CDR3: CASSVAGGENIQYF
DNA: TGTGCCAGCAGCGTAGCGGGAGGAGAAAACATTCAGTACTTC

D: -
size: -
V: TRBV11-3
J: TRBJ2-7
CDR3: CASSLDRGDYEQYF
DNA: TGTGCCAGCAGCTTAGACAGGGGCGACTACGAGCAGTACTTC

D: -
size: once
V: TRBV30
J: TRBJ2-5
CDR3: CAWSPMETQYF
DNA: TGTGCCTGGAGTCCGATGGAGACCCAGTACTTC

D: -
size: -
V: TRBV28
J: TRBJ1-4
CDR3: CASSLRDGVEKLFF
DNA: TGTGCCAGCAGTCTCCGGGACGGAGTTGAAAAACTGTTTTTT

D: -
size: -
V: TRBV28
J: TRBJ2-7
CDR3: CASKAWDGTKAQQYF
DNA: TGTGCCAGCAAGGCGTGGGACGGGACAAAGGCCCAGCAGTACTTC

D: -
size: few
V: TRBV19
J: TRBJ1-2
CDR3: CASSSQGNYGYTF
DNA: TGTGCCAGTAGTAGCCAGGGGAACTATGGCTACACCTTC

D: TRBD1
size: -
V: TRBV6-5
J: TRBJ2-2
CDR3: CASSSRTGSTGELFF
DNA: TGTGCCAGCAGTTCCAGGACAGGGTCCACCGGGGAGCTGTTTTTT

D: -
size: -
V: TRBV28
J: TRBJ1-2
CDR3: CASSQRPARYTF
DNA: TGTGCCAGCAGCCAGCGTCCGGCGCGCTACACCTTC

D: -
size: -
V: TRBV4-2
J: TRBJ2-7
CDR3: CASSQELRGEQYF
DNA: TGTGCCAGCAGCCAAGAACTCAGGGGCGAGCAGTACTTC

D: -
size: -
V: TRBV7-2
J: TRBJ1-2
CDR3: CASSFVQGEGYTF
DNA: TGTGCCAGCAGCTTTGTCCAGGGCGAGGGCTACACCTTC

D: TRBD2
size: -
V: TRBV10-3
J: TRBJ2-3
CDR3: CAISESWGGGTDTQYF
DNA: TGTGCCATCAGTGAGTCATGGGGAGGGGGCACAGATACGCAGTATTTT

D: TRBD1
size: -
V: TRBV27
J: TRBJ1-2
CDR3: CASRRTGGGNGYTF
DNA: TGTGCCAGCAGACGGACAGGGGGCGGCAATGGCTACACCTTC

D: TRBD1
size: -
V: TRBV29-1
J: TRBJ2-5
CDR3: CSGTGGSETQYF
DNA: TGCAGTGGGACAGGGGGATCAGAGACCCAGTACTTC

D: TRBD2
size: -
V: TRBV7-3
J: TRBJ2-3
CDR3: CASSLESGRGADTQYF
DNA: TGTGCCAGCAGCTTGGAAAGCGGGAGGGGAGCAGATACGCAGTATTTT

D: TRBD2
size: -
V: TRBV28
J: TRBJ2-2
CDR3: CASSFFSGRAGELFF
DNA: TGTGCCAGCAGTTTTTTTAGCGGGAGGGCCGGGGAGCTGTTTTTT

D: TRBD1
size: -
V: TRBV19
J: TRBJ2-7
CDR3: CASSDPGQVSYEQYF
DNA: TGTGCCAGTAGCGATCCGGGACAGGTGTCCTACGAGCAGTACTTC

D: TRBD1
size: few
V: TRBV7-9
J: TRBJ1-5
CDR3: CASSPTGYDQPQHF
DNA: TGTGCCAGCAGCCCGACAGGGTACGATCAGCCCCAGCATTTT

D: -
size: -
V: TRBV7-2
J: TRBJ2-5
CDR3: CASSRTTYQETQYF
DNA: TGTGCCAGCAGCCGAACGACATACCAAGAGACCCAGTACTTC

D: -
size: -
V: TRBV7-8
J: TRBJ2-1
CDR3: CASSPHNEQFF
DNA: TGTGCCAGCAGTCCCCACAATGAGCAGTTCTTC